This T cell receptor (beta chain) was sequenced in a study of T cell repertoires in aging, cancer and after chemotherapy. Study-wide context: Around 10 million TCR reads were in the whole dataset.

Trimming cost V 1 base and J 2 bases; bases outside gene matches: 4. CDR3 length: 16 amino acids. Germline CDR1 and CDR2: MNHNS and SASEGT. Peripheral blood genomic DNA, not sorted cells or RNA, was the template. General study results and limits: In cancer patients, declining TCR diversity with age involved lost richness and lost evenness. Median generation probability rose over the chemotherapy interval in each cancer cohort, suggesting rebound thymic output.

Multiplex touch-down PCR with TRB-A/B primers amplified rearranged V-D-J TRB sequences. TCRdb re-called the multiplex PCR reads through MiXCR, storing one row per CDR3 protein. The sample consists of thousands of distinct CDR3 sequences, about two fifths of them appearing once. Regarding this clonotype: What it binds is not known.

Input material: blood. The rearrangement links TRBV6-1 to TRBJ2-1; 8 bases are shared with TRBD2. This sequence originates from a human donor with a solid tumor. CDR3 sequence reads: CASSEGRGLAYNEQFF. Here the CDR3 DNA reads TGTGCCAGCAGTGAAGGAAGGGGACTAGCCTACAATGAGCAGTTCTTC.